This T cell receptor (beta chain) was documented in a study of T cell responses to AZD1222 COVID-19 vaccine. Repertoires were generated with immunoSEQ multiplex PCR, while TCRdb's copy carries only in-frame clones and drops some. The table shows about 85,000 clones, with roughly nine tenths occurring only once. With V trimmed by 0 bases and J by 6 bases, 13 bases remained unmatched. Germline CDR1 is SGHTA and CDR2 is FQGTGA. The CDR3 is 19 residues long. The study's findings and limits: The CD4 TCRs associated with vaccination extended across spike and predominated at 160-218 and 743-854.

Turning to this clone: Its antigen is not identified.

The chain links TRBV7-3 to TRBJ2-1, with 11 nucleotides matching TRBD2. Sequenced here: peripheral blood, sampled on day 0 of AZD1222 vaccination. This clonotype originated in an adult in good health. The CDR3 here is CASSLTPSGGQDPGNEQFF. Here the CDR3 DNA reads TGTGCCAGCAGCTTAACCCCTAGCGGGGGGCAAGATCCGGGCAATGAGCAGTTCTTC.